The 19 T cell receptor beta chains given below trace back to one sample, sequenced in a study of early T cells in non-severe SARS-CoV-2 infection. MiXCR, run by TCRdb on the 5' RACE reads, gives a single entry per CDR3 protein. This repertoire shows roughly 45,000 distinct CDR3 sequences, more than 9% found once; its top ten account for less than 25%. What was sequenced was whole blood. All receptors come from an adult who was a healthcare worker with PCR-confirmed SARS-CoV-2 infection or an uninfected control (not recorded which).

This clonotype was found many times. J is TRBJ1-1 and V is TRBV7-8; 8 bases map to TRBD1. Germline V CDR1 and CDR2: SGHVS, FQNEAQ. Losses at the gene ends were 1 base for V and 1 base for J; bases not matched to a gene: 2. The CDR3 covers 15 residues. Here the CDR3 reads CASSLVDRANTEAFF. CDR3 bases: TGTGCCAGCAGCTTAGTGGACAGGGCGAACACTGAAGCTTTCTTT.

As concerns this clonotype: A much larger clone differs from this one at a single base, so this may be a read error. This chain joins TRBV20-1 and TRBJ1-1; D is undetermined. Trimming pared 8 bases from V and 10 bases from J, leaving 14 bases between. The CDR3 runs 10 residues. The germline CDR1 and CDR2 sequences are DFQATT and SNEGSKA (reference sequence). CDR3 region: CSTISEGAFF. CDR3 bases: TGCAGTACCATCAGTGAGGGAGCTTTCTTT.

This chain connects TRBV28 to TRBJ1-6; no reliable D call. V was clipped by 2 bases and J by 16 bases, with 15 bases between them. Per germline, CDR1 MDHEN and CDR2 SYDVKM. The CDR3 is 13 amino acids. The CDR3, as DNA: TGTGCCAGCAGTTTAAGGCCCACCGGGCCTCTCCACTTT. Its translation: CASSLRPTGPLHF.

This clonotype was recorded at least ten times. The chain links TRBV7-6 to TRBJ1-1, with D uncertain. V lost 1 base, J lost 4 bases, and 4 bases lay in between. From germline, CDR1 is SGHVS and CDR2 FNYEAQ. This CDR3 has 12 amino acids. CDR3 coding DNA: TGTGCCAGCAGCTTAGTTCTCACTGAAGCTTTCTTT. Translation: CASSLVLTEAFF.

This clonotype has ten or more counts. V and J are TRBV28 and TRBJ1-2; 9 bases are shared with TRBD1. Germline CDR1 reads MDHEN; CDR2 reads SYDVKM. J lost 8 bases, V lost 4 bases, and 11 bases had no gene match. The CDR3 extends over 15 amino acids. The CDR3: CASSSPGQGMGGYTF. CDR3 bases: TGTGCCAGCAGTTCCCCGGGACAGGGAATGGGCGGCTACACCTTC.

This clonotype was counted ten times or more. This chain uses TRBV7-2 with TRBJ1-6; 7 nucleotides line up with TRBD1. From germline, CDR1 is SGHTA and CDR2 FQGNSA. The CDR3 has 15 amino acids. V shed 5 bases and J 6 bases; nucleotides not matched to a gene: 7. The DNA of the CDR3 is TGTGCCAGCAGCCACCCGGGACAGATTAATTCACCCCTCCACTTT. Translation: CASSHPGQINSPLHF.

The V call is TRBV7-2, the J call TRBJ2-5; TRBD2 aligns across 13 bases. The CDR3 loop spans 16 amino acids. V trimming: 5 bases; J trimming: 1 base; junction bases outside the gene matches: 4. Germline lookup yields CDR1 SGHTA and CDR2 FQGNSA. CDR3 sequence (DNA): TGTGCCAGCAGCCCCCGGACTAGCGGGGGCCAAGAGACCCAGTACTTC. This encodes CASSPRTSGGQETQYF.

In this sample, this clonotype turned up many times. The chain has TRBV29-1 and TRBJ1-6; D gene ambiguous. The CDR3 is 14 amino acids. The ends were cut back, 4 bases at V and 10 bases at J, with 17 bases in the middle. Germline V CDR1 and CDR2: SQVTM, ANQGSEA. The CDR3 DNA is TGCAGCGTTGGGACCGGCGGTGTAGGATCACCCCTCCACTTT. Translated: CSVGTGGVGSPLHF.

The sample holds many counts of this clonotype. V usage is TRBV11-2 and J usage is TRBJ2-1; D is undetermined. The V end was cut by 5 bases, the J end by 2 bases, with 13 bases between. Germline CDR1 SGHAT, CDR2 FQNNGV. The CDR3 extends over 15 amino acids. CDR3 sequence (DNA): TGTGCCAGCAGCGCAAGGGTTGGCGCCTACAATGAGCAGTTCTTC. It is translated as CASSARVGAYNEQFF. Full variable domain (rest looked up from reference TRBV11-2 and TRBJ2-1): EAGVAQSPRYKIIEKRQSVAFWCNPISGHATLYWYQQILGQGPKLLIQFQNNGVVDDSQLPKDRFSAERLKGVDSTLKIQPAKLEDSAVYLCASSARVGAYNEQFFGPGTRLTVL.

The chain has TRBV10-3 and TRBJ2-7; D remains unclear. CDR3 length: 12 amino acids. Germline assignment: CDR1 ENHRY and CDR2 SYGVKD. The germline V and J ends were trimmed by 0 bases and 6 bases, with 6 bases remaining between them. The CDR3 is CAISESTREQYF. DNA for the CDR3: TGTGCCATCAGTGAGTCGACACGCGAGCAGTACTTC.

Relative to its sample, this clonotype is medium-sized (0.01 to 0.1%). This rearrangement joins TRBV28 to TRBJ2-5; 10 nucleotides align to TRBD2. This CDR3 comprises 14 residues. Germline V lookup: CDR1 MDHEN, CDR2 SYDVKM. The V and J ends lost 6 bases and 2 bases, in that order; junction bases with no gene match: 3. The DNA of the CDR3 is TGTGCCAGCAGGGCTAGCGGGAGTCAAGAGACCCAGTACTTC. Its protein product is CASRASGSQETQYF.

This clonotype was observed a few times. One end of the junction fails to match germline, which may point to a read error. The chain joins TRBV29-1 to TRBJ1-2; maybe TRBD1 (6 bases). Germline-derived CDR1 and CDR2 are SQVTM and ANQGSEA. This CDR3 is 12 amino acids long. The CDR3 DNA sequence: TGCAGCGTCGAAGGGGGGGGCTATGGCTACACCTTC. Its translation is CSVEGGGYGYTF.

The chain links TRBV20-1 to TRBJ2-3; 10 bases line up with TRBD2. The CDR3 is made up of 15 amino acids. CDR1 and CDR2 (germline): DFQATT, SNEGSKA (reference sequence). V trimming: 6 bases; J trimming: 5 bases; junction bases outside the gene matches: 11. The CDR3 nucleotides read TGCAGTGCGAGCCCCACTAGCGGGAAACGAGATACGCAGTATTTT. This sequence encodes CSASPTSGKRDTQYF.

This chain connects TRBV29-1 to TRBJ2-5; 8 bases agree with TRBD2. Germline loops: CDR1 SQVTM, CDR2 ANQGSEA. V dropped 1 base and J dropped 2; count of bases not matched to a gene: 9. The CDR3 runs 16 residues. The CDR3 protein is CSVEGAGAGVQETQYF. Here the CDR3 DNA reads TGCAGCGTTGAAGGTGCAGGAGCGGGAGTACAAGAGACCCAGTACTTC.

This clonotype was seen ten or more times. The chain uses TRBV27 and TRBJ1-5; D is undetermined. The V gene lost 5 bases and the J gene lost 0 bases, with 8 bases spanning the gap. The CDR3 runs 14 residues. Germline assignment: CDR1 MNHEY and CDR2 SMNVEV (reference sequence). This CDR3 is CASSGLDSNQPQHF. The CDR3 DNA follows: TGTGCCAGCAGTGGTTTAGATAGCAATCAGCCCCAGCATTTT.

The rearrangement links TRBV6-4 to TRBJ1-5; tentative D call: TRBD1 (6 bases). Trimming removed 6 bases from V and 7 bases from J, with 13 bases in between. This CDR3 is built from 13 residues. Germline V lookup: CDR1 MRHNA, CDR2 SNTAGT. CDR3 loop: CASSAGEGQPQHF. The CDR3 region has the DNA TGTGCCAGCAGCGCAGGGGAAGGACAGCCCCAGCATTTT.

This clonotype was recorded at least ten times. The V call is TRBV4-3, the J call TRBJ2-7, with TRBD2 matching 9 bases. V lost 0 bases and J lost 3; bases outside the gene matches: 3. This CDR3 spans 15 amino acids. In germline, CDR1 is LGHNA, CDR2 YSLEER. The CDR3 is CASSQDLAGFYEQYF. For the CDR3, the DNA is TGCGCCAGCAGCCAAGACCTAGCGGGATTCTACGAGCAGTACTTC.

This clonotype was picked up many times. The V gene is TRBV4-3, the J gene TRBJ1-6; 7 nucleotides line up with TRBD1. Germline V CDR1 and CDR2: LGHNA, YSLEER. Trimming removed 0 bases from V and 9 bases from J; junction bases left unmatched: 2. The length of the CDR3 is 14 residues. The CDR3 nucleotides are TGCGCCAGCAGCCAAGACAGGGGGTGTTCACCCCTCCACTTT. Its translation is CASSQDRGCSPLHF.

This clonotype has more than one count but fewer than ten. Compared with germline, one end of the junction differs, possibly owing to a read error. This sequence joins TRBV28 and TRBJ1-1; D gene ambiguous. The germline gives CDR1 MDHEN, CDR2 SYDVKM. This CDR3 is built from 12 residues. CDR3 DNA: TGTGCCAGCAGTCTGTGGAACACTGAAGCTTTTTTT. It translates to CASSLWNTEAFF.